What follows describes a single T cell receptor (beta chain). As yet, its antigen is unknown. The same CDR3 can be traced to other DNA sequences in this sample. These data are taken from a study of shared clonotypes between healthy human individuals. Study outcomes and limitations: Four donors had about 5% of their naive CD4 clonotypes in common. Exclusively blood specimens were collected; tissue repertoires likely differ.

The V end was cut by 3 bases, the J end by 1 base, with 9 bases between. Germline-derived CDR1 and CDR2 are LNHDA and SQIVND (reference sequence). The CDR3 loop spans 14 amino acids. The protocol was immunoSEQ multiplex PCR, while the TCRdb copy is restricted to in-frame clones and leaves out a portion. The sample holds millions of clones, about 92% seen once. In the naive CD8 group, cells lacked CD45RO and were positively selected for CCR7, so terminally differentiated effector memory CD45RA+ cells were left out. This chain connects TRBV19 to TRBJ1-1, with D perhaps TRBD1 (5 bases). This clonotype was sampled from a man younger than 30 in good health. Some clones in this sample may be carry-over from other donors' samples. Sequencing was carried out using naive CD8+ T cells from PBMCs. The CDR3 loop is CASSISRGNTEAFF. In DNA form, the CDR3 reads TGTGCCAGTAGTATTAGTAGGGGGAACACTGAAGCTTTCTTT.